The clone carrying this TCR beta chain was found a few times. Germline V gene lookup returns CDR1 SGHRS and CDR2 YFSETQ. Between the trimmed V and J ends, which lost 4 bases and 7 bases, there was a span of 14 bases. CDR3 size: 13 residues. A single record per CDR3 protein comes from TCRdb applying MiXCR to the RT-PCR reads. The sample yields about 680,000 distinct CDR3 sequences, more than 13% seen once. This receptor was obtained from a female donor in good health, serving as a healthy control. The material sequenced was memory CD4+ T cells from blood. V usage is TRBV5-1 and J usage is TRBJ1-2; the D gene is possibly TRBD1 (6 bases). DNA for the CDR3: TGCGCCAGCAGCACCGCAGGGGAGGGTGGCTACACCTTC. Its translation is CASSTAGEGGYTF.